This entry features one TCR beta chain sequence. The data stem from a study of blood T cell repertoires in COVID-19. The protocol was immunoSEQ multiplex PCR, while the TCRdb copy is restricted to in-frame clones and leaves out a portion. Here the sample spans a few hundred thousand clones, about 88% being singletons. The sequence derives from a man aged 45-65 years with COVID-19, enrolled during active disease. Sequencing was performed on peripheral blood.

In nucleotides, the CDR3 is TGTGCCAGCAGCCGTAGCATGAACACTGAAGCTTTCTTT. Its protein product is CASSRSMNTEAFF. This rearrangement joins TRBV14 to TRBJ1-1; D ambiguous. The CDR3 is 13 amino acids. Per the germline V gene, CDR1 is SGHDN and CDR2 is FVKESK. Between the trimmed V and J ends, which lost 4 bases and 0 bases, there was a span of 6 bases.